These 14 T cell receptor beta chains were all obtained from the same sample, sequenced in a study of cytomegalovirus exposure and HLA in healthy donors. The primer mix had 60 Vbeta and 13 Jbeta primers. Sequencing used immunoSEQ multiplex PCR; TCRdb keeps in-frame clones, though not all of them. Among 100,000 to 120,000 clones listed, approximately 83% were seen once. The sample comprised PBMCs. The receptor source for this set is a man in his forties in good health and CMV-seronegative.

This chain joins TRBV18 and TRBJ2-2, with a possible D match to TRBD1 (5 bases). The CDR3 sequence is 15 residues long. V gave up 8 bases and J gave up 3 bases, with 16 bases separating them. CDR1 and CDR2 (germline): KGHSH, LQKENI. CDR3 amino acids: CASRGSFADTGELFF. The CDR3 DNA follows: TGTGCCAGCAGGGGAAGCTTTGCCGACACCGGGGAGCTGTTTTTT.

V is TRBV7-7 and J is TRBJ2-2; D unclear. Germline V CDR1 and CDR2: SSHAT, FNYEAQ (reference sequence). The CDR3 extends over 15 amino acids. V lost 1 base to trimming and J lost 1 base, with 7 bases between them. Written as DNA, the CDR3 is TGTGCCAGCAGCTTAGGTCCCGGGAACACCGGGGAGCTGTTTTTT. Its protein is CASSLGPGNTGELFF.

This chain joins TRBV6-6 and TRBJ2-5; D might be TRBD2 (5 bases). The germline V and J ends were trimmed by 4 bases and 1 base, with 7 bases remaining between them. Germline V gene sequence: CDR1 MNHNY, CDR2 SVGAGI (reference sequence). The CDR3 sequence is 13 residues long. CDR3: CASSSGSQETQYF. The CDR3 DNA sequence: TGTGCCAGCAGTTCGGGGTCCCAAGAGACCCAGTACTTC.

CDR3 amino acids: CASSQARGSSSNYGYTF. The DNA for the CDR3 is TGCGCCAGCAGCCAAGCTCGCGGGAGTTCTTCTAACTATGGCTACACCTTC. The chain links TRBV4-3 to TRBJ1-2; no reliable D call. The length of the CDR3 is 17 residues. Germline CDR1 and CDR2: LGHNA and YSLEER. V was clipped by 1 base and J by 0 bases, with 15 bases between them.

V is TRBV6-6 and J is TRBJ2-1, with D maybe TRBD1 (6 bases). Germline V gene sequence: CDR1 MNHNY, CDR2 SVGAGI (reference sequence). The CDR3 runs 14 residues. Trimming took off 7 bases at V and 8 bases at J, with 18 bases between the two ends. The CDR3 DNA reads TGTGCCAGCAACATATTAGCAGGGGCGGATGAGCAGTTCTTC. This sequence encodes CASNILAGADEQFF.

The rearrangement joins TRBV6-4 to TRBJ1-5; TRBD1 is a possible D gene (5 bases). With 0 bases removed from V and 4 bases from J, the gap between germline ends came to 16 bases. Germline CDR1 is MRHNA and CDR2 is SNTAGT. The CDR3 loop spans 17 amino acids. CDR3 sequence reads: CASSDSKPQGGNQPQHF. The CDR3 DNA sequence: TGTGCCAGCAGTGACTCGAAGCCTCAGGGAGGTAATCAGCCCCAGCATTTT.

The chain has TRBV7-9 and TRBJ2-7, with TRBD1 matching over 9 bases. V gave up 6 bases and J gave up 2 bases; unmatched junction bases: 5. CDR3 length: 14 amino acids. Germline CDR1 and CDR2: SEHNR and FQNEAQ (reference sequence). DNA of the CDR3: TGTGCCAGCAGGACCGGGACAGGGACCTACGAGCAGTACTTC. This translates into CASRTGTGTYEQYF.

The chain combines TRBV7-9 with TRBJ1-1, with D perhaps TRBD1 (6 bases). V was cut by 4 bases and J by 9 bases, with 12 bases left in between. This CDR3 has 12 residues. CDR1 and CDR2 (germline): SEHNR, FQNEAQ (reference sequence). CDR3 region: CASSSEQGKAFF. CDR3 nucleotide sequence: TGTGCCAGCAGCTCGGAACAGGGAAAAGCTTTCTTT.

In DNA form, the CDR3 reads TGTGCCAGCAGTGAAGTGGGGACAAGTACTTCACCCCTCCACTTT. This translates into CASSEVGTSTSPLHF. This sequence joins TRBV2 and TRBJ1-6, with D possibly being TRBD1 (6 bases). The CDR3 has 15 amino acids. The V end was cut by 1 base, the J end by 9 bases, with 13 bases between. The germline CDR1 and CDR2 sequences are SNHLY and FYNNEI.

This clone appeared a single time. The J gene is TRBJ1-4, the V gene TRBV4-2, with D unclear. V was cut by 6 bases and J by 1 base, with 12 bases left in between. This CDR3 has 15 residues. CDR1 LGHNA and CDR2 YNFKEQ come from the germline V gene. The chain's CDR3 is CASSREGGTNEKLFF. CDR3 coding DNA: TGTGCCAGCAGTCGGGAGGGAGGAACTAATGAAAAACTGTTTTTT.

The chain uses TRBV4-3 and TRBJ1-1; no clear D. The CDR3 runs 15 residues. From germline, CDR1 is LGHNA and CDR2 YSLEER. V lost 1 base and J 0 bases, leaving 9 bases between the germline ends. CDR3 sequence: CASSQVPTMNTEAFF. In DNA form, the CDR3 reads TGCGCCAGCAGCCAAGTCCCTACCATGAACACTGAAGCTTTCTTT.

CDR3 coding DNA: TGTGCCAGCAGCTTGAAAATCCTCCGAAGGGGCCACACAGATACGCAGTATTTT. Amino acid sequence: CASSLKILRRGHTDTQYF. The chain joins TRBV5-6 to TRBJ2-3; tentative D call: TRBD1 (5 bases). CDR1 SGHDT and CDR2 YYEEEE come from the germline V gene. The CDR3 contains 18 residues. V gave up 1 base and J gave up 2 bases, with 20 bases separating them.

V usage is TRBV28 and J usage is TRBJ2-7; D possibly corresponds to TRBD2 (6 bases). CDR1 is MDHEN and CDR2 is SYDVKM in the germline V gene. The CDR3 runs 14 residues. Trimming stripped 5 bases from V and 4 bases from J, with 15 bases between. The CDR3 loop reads CASSAPGTAYEQYF. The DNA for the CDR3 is TGTGCCAGCAGTGCCCCCGGGACTGCTTACGAGCAGTACTTC. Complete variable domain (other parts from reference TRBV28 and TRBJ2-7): DVKVTQSSRYLVKRTGEKVFLECVQDMDHENMFWYRQDPGLGLRLIYFSYDVKMKEKGDIPEGYSVSREKKERFSLILESASTNQTSMYLCASSAPGTAYEQYFGPGTRLTVT.

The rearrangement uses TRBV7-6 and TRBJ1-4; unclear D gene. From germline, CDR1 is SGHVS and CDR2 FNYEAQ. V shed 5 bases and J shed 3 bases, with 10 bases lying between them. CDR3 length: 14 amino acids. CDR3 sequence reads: CASSPGVSNEKLFF. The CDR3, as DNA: TGTGCCAGCAGCCCCGGGGTCTCTAATGAAAAACTGTTTTTT. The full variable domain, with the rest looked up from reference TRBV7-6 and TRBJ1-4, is GAGVSQSPRYKVTKRGQDVALRCDPISGHVSLYWYRQALGQGPEFLTYFNYEAQQDKSGLPNDRFSAERPEGSISTLTIQRTEQRDSAMYRCASSPGVSNEKLFFGSGTQLSVL.